The rows below give T cell receptor beta chains drawn from one sample of a study of CD8 T cells in ankylosing spondylitis. Each CDR3 protein gets one entry after TCRdb re-called the 5' RACE reads with MiXCR. Here the sample spans approximately 260,000 distinct CDR3 sequences, around 7.8% being singletons. The sequenced sample was blood, either unsorted or a sorted T cell fraction (not recorded which). The receptors here all came from a male donor with ankylosing spondylitis or in good health (not recorded which). CDR3s include the opening cysteine and the closing phenylalanine or tryptophan. A D gene is named only where the DNA matches it firmly. Not every row has a clone size; where given, it reads once, few, many or a size class.

few | TRBJ2-1 | TRBD2 | TRBV3-1 | TGTGCCAGCAGCCTCCTCGGGGCTAGCGGAGGTGGCGGATGGGATGAGCAGTTCTTC | CASSLLGASGGGGWDEQFF
few | TRBJ1-4 | TRBD1 | TRBV25-1 | TGTGCCAGCAGTGCAAAGGGACAGGGTGATGAAAAACTGTTTTTT | CASSAKGQGDEKLFF
few | TRBJ2-2 | . | TRBV4-1 | TGCGCCAGCAGCCAAGAAACATGGGCGAACACCGGGGAGCTGTTTTTT | CASSQETWANTGELFF
few | TRBJ2-7 | . | TRBV5-1 | TGCGCCAGCAGCTTGGACCAGGGGAGCTCCTACGAGCAGTACTTC | CASSLDQGSSYEQYF
many | TRBJ2-1 | TRBD2 | TRBV9 | TGTGCCAGCAGCCCCGACCTGACTAGCGGGAGAATCTTC | CASSPDLTSGRIF
many | TRBJ2-2 | TRBD2 | TRBV7-2 | TGTGCCAGCAGCCCCCTAGCGGGGGAAAACACCGGGGAGCTGTTTTTT | CASSPLAGENTGELFF
few | TRBJ1-1 | TRBD1 | TRBV11-3 | TGTGCCAGCAGCCCACAGGGGAGGACTGAAGCTTTCTTT | CASSPQGRTEAFF
many | TRBJ1-2 | . | TRBV19 | TGTGCCAGTAGTACTGTCGGAGGGGTTGATGGCTACACCTTC | CASSTVGGVDGYTF
many | TRBJ2-2 | . | TRBV11-2 | TGTGCCAGCAGCCCATCCGCTAGGTTGGGGTACACCGGGGAGCTGTTTTTT | CASSPSARLGYTGELFF
few | TRBJ1-5 | . | TRBV20-1 | TGCAGTGCTAGTTCCGGGACTAGGAGCAATCAGCCCCAGCATTTT | CSASSGTRSNQPQHF
many | TRBJ1-1 | TRBD1 | TRBV6-2/TRBV6-3 | TGTGCCAGCAGTCCCAGACAGGGGATGAACACTGAAGCTTTCTTT | CASSPRQGMNTEAFF
many | TRBJ1-2 | . | TRBV12-3/TRBV12-4 | TGTGCCAGCAGTTCCGGGACACCTAACTATGGCTACACCTTC | CASSSGTPNYGYTF
many | TRBJ1-2 | . | TRBV12-3/TRBV12-4 | TGTGCCAGCAGTCCCTCCGGGGGCGTACCCCATGGCTACACCTTC | CASSPSGGVPHGYTF
many | TRBJ2-1 | . | TRBV29-1 | TGCAGCGGAGGGACACTGACTTACAATGAGCAGTTCTTC | CSGGTLTYNEQFF
many | TRBJ1-6 | . | TRBV10-3 | TGTGCCATCAGAGCCGACCATTCACCCCTCCACTTT | CAIRADHSPLHF
many | TRBJ2-5 | . | TRBV5-1 | TGCGCCAGCAGCTTAATGACAGACCTCCAAGAGACCCAGTACTTC | CASSLMTDLQETQYF
many | TRBJ1-5 | . | TRBV20-1 | TGCAGTGCTAGCCCTCCCCGAGGAGAAAGCAATCAGCCCCAGCATTTT | CSASPPRGESNQPQHF
many | TRBJ2-7 | TRBD1 | TRBV20-1 | TGCAGTGCTATTAAGACAGGGTTCGGCGAGCAGTACTTC | CSAIKTGFGEQYF
many | TRBJ2-7 | . | TRBV10-2 | TGCGCCAGCAGTGACCCTAGGGCGGATTCCTACGAGCAGTACTTC | CASSDPRADSYEQYF
. | TRBJ2-5 | TRBD2 | TRBV5-1 | TGCGCCAGCAGCTTCTCTAGCGGGGGCCAAGAGACCCAGTACTTC | CASSFSSGGQETQYF
. | TRBJ1-6 | TRBD1 | TRBV5-1 | TGCGCCAGCAGCTGGGCTCAGGGGGCACATAATTCACCCCTCCACTTT | CASSWAQGAHNSPLHF
many | TRBJ2-3 | TRBD2 | TRBV24-1 | TGTGCCACCAGTGATCCCGGGACTAGCAGCACAGATACGCAGTATTTT | CATSDPGTSSTDTQYF
few | TRBJ2-5 | . | TRBV4-1 | TGCGCCAGCAGCCAAGGGACCGGGAGAACGCAAGAGACCCAGTACTTC | CASSQGTGRTQETQYF
few | TRBJ2-1 | TRBD2 | TRBV4-2 | TGTGCCAGCAGCCAAGATCTACTAGCGGGGTTATACAATGAGCAGTTCTTC | CASSQDLLAGLYNEQFF
. | TRBJ1-4 | . | TRBV19 | TGTGCCAGTAGAACATCAGGGGTTGCTAATGAAAAACTGTTTTTT | CASRTSGVANEKLFF
. | TRBJ2-5 | . | TRBV9 | TGTGCCAGCAGCGGAGGAGGGGGGCTAGGGGAGACCCAGTACTTC | CASSGGGGLGETQYF
many | TRBJ2-7 | . | TRBV7-2 | TGTGCCAGCAGCTTCGGCGGGGAAACCTACGAGCAGTACTTC | CASSFGGETYEQYF
many | TRBJ2-7 | TRBD1 | TRBV10-1 | TGCGCCAGCAGTGACCGGACAGGGGGCACCTCCTACGAGCAGTACTTC | CASSDRTGGTSYEQYF
. | TRBJ2-7 | TRBD2 | TRBV28 | TGTGCCAGCAGCCCGACTAGCGGGGGGTTATCCTACGAGCAGTACTTC | CASSPTSGGLSYEQYF
. | TRBJ2-1 | TRBD1 | TRBV7-3 | TGTGCCAGCAGCTTAACACGGGACAGGGGTGTAGTGCAGTTCTTC | CASSLTRDRGVVQFF
. | TRBJ1-2 | . | TRBV5-5 | TGTGCCAGCAGCTTGGACGGCAGCTCCGGGTATGGCTACACCTTC | CASSLDGSSGYGYTF
. | TRBJ2-3 | TRBD2 | TRBV7-8 | TGTGCCAGCAGCCCCCGGTCCCATAGCGGGGGGACAGATACGCAGTATTTT | CASSPRSHSGGTDTQYF
many | TRBJ1-1 | . | TRBV20-1 | TGCAGCTCCACAGGAATGAACACTGAAGCTTTCTTT | CSSTGMNTEAFF